Following are 2 T cell receptor beta chains from one sample sequenced in a study of T cells after yellow fever vaccination. TCRdb re-called the 5' RACE reads with MiXCR, one entry per CDR3 protein. Of under 550,000 distinct CDR3 sequences listed, 21% are singletons. The material sequenced was PBMCs, taken about 21 days after the first yellow fever vaccination. The receptors were gathered from a man in his late teens or twenties who received the YFV17D yellow fever vaccine.

The table lists this clonotype with a few counts. This chain links TRBV10-3 with TRBJ2-4, with 8 bases lining up with TRBD1. Germline trimming cut 6 bases from V and 5 bases from J; bases unmatched to any gene: 3. The CDR3 loop spans 13 amino acids. CDR1 and CDR2 from the germline V gene are ENHRY and SYGVKD. CDR3 sequence reads: CAISRGLENIQYF. The CDR3 nucleotides read TGTGCCATCAGCAGGGGGCTCGAAAACATTCAGTACTTC.

The chain is built from TRBV5-1 and TRBJ2-3, with TRBD2 matching over 8 bases. The V gene end was trimmed by 6 bases and the J gene end by 4 bases; junction bases not matched to a gene: 4. In germline, CDR1 is SGHRS, CDR2 YFSETQ. The CDR3 covers 13 residues. The CDR3 reads CASKREYADTQYF. CDR3 nucleotides: TGCGCCAGCAAGCGGGAGTATGCAGATACGCAGTATTTT.